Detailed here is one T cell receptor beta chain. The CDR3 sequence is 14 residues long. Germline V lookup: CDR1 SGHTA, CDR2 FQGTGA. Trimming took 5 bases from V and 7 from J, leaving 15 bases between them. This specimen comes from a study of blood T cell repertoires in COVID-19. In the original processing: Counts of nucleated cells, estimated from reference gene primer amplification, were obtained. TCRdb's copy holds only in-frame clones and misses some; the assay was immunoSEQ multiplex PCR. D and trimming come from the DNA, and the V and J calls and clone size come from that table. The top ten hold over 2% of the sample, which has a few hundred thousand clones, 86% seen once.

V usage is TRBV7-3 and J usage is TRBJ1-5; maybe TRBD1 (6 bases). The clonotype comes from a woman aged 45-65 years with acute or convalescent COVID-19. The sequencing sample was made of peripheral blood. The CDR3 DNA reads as TGTGCCAGCAGCCCGGAGGCAGGGGACCAGCCCCAGCATTTT. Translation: CASSPEAGDQPQHF.